This T cell receptor (beta chain) stems from a study of neurological immune-mediated disorders (dated by TCRdb to between 2019 and 2020). Some background on the complete study: Peripheral blood TCR-beta repertoires from HTLV-I-associated myelopathy (HAM/TSP) patients, multiple sclerosis patients and healthy controls were compared by UMI-based sequencing. The approximately 100 TCR-beta libraries included longitudinal samples, technical triplicates and paired sorted CD4+ and CD8+ T-cell subsets alongside PBMC samples. Longitudinal HAM/TSP and healthy donors had 3 time-points each (about 3-40 month intervals). The cohort included approximately 70 subjects: roughly 15 with HAM/TSP, around 34 with multiple sclerosis, and approximately 20 healthy controls.

Summary of the overall study and its limitations: Across subjects, expanded clones never shared an identical CDR3 amino acid sequence, which suggests that the TCR-beta repertoires in every group were private. TCR clonal expansion was highest in HAM/TSP patients and lowest in MS patients, with MS patients falling below even healthy controls.

This clonotype was observed at least ten times. Its antigen is still unknown. No base quality information exists; no much larger clone differs at one position. The intended sense of this specimen's time point label: longitudinal time-point 3. For unsorted PBMC libraries, 2 million PBMCs were used after storage in RNAlater at -80 degrees C until RNA extraction. Peripheral blood was subjected to Ficoll-Hypaque density gradient centrifugation to isolate PBMCs, which were then cryopreserved in liquid nitrogen. To synthesize cDNA, template-switch 5'RACE was performed with a primer carrying a 10-nucleotide random unique molecular identifier so that each TCR transcript was tagged. Every sequencing run yielded over 170 million TCR-beta sequences covering 15-18 subjects. The RNeasy kit was used for extraction of total RNA. The KAPA Real-time Library Amplification kit was used to amplify TCR-beta VDJ regions with primers targeting the TCR constant region and the 5'RACE anchor. A first PCR added sample indexes and Illumina adaptors, and a second PCR then raised library yield. The roughly 650 bp TCR product was size-selected on a 2% E-gel SizeSelection system after Ampure bead purification. Before pooling, library quality was checked on a Bioanalyzer, concentration was measured with Qubit, and libraries were quantified with the Kapa Library Quantification kit. Libraries were sequenced paired-end 2 x 150 bp on an Illumina HiSeq 2500. To increase sequence diversity, about 23-32% phiX was spiked into each library pool. Per the authors' processing: The UMI-based MiGEC pipeline processed quality-filtered reads and removed over 80% of raw TCR sequences during error correction. VDJ genes were aligned to IMGT germline references, and clonotypes were defined by unique CDR3 amino acid sequence plus V-J genes. Clonal expansion, Shannon diversity and CDR3 relatedness (CalcPairwiseDistances, ClusterSamples) were evaluated with VDJtools, and phylogenetic trees were built with CLCbio workbench. Using coefficient-of-variation modelling across technical triplicates, the study counted a clone as expanded if it had at least 8 unique UMIs. TCRdb took the public reads, trimmed them with fastp at Q25, ran MiXCR for clone calling and kept in-frame beta chains. One record per CDR3 amino acid sequence lists the most common genes and DNA. The V and J calls here are based on TCRdb, not the publication. The table for this sample lists around 100,000 distinct CDR3 sequences; about a tenth of them were counted only once. The ten largest account for 2.5% to 4% of the sample.

CDR1 DFQATT and CDR2 SNEGSKA were looked up in the germline V gene (reference sequence). A distance of 20 bases separates the germline ends of V and J, which lose 6 bases and 8 bases respectively. Including cysteine and phenylalanine, the CDR3 has 14 amino acids. Only the CDR3 portion is preserved as DNA: 42 bases, with reading frame beginning at the first base. What was sequenced was PBMCs. The V and J segments used are TRBV20-1 and TRBJ2-1, with TRBD2 as a weak D call on 6 bases. This receptor was taken from a female donor with HTLV-1-associated myelopathy (HAM/TSP). The CDR3 protein is CSAPERDSWDEQFF. The nucleotide sequence reads as follows: TGCAGTGCCCCCGAAAGGGACTCCTGGGATGAGCAGTTCTTC.